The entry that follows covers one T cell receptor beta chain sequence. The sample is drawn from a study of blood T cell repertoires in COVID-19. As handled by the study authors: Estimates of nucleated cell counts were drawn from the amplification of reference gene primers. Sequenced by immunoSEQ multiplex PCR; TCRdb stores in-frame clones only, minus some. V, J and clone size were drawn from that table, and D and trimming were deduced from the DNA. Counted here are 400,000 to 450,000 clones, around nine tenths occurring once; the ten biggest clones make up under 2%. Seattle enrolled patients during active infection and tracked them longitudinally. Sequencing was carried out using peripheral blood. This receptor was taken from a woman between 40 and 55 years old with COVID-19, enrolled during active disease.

In DNA, the CDR3 is TGTGCCAGCAGCTTATTAGGCAGCGGGCTTCGCGATACGCAGTATTTT. This translates into CASSLLGSGLRDTQYF. The V gene is TRBV7-3, the J gene TRBJ2-3; a possible D gene is TRBD2 (6 bases). Germline CDR1 and CDR2: SGHTA and FQGTGA. Trimming took off 2 bases at V and 6 bases at J, with 18 bases between the two ends. The length of the CDR3 is 16 residues. The full variable domain, with the rest looked up from reference TRBV7-3 and TRBJ2-3, is GAGVSQTPSNKVTEKGKYVELRCDPISGHTALYWYRQSLGQGPEFLIYFQGTGAADDSGLPNDRFFAVRPEGSVSTLKIQRTERGDSAVYLCASSLLGSGLRDTQYFGPGTRLTVL.